This TCR beta chain comes out of a study of cytomegalovirus exposure and HLA in healthy donors. Study overall: Unique TCR beta sequences numbering about 100 million came from around 180 million T cells in an earlier analysis. General study points: A prior analysis recorded that most TCR beta V segments were productive about 87% or about 30% of the time. Rare sequences made up most TCRs, while some public TCRs were found in many donors. Reports indicate that TCR beta sequences accurately predicted the HLA-A and HLA-B alleles of most subjects.

The PCR made use of 60 Vbeta and 13 Jbeta primers. The table came from immunoSEQ multiplex PCR; TCRdb's copy has only in-frame clones and leaves some out. Of tens of thousands of clones listed, approximately 82% are singletons. With regard to this clone: Its matching antigen is unknown.

J gave up 7 bases and V 2 bases, and 4 bases lay outside the gene matches. Germline loops: CDR1 MNHEY, CDR2 SMNVEV (reference sequence). The CDR3 is 14 residues long. The clonotype originates from a man in his fifties or sixties in good health and CMV-seronegative. The V gene is TRBV27, the J gene TRBJ2-1; TRBD1 aligns across 8 bases. Sequenced material: PBMCs. For the CDR3, the DNA is TGTGCCAGCAGTTTACAGGGGGCAGAAAATGAGCAGTTCTTC. Encoded protein: CASSLQGAENEQFF.